The clone carrying this T cell receptor (beta chain) was picked up one time. Its antigen is undetermined. J lost 5 bases, V lost 6 bases, and 19 bases had no gene match. From germline, CDR1 is WSHSY and CDR2 SAAADI. The CDR3 loop spans 19 amino acids. These data are taken from a study of identical twins. The study's findings and limits: Conclusions relied on cross-sectional statistical analysis, not following the same donors.

One entry per CDR3 protein results from TCRdb running MiXCR on the 5' RACE reads. The sample has under 300,000 distinct CDR3 sequences, about 8.3% seen once. Every sampled donor was Caucasian and healthy. The same sample was also used in a study of yellow fever vaccine responses in identical twins.

Input material: CD8+ T cells sorted from blood. The chain employs TRBV10-2 and TRBJ2-7; the match to TRBD2 covers 13 bases. The clonotype was recovered from a woman in her late teens or twenties in good health. The CDR3 loop is CASSDTGLPLAGGFNEQYF. CDR3 DNA sequence: TGCGCCAGCAGCGATACCGGGCTACCACTAGCGGGAGGGTTCAACGAGCAGTACTTC.